This TCR beta chain is from a study of blood T cell repertoires in COVID-19. The table lists this clone with a few counts. Clones were read by immunoSEQ multiplex PCR, and TCRdb kept only the in-frame ones, dropping some. The sample yields some 140,000 clones, 65% to 90% seen once. Germline V gene lookup returns CDR1 LNHNV and CDR2 YYDKDF (reference sequence). The CDR3 loop spans 17 amino acids. V shed 0 bases and J shed 0 bases, with 12 bases lying between them. The TCR sequence derives from a woman aged 60-75 years with COVID-19, enrolled during active disease. The V call is TRBV15, the J call TRBJ1-5; D unresolved. The sample consisted of peripheral blood. CDR3 protein: CATSREAAGYSNQPQHF. The CDR3 nucleotides are TGTGCCACCAGCAGAGAAGCGGCGGGATATAGCAATCAGCCCCAGCATTTT.